This T cell receptor beta chain was sequenced during a study of blood T cell repertoires in COVID-19. About the study: Sample material is recorded as cDNA or gDNA derived from T cells, B-cell-depleted T cells, or PBMCs.

The V gene lost 10 bases and the J gene lost 3 bases, with 16 bases spanning the gap. The CDR3 spans 14 residues. Germline values: CDR1 MNHEY, CDR2 SVGAGI. As processed by the authors: Scientists estimated how many nucleated cells there were by amplifying reference gene primers. Assay: immunoSEQ multiplex PCR; the TCRdb copy retains only in-frame clones and omits some. V and J calls plus clone size are reproduced from that table; the DNA served to infer D and trimming. The sample gives tens of thousands of clones, 82% of which show up once; roughly 1.2% is in the top ten. Sequencing was performed on peripheral blood. V is TRBV6-5 and J is TRBJ1-5, with D possibly matching TRBD1 (6 bases). The sequence came from a woman at least 80 years old with acute or convalescent COVID-19. CDR3 sequence (DNA): TGTGCCACCGAAGGACAGCCGAACAATCAGCCCCAGCATTTT. It codes for CATEGQPNNQPQHF.